These 27 T cell receptor beta chains share one sample of origin, sequenced in a study of technical replicates of blood from a few donors. Generated by immunoSEQ multiplex PCR, the TCRdb table keeps only in-frame clones and is missing some. The sample contains about 68,000 clones, around 97% of which appear only once. Sequencing used T cells isolated from PBMCs. Receptors were obtained from a human donor in good health.

V and J are TRBV2 and TRBJ1-2; D gene unclear. CDR3 length: 14 residues. CDR1 is SNHLY and CDR2 is FYNNEI in the germline V gene. Trimming removed 6 bases at V and 1 base at J, with 12 bases between. CDR3 sequence: CASSDIQNNYGYTF. The CDR3 coding sequence is TGTGCCAGCAGCGATATACAGAATAACTATGGCTACACCTTC. The variable domain in full, completed from reference TRBV2 and TRBJ1-2, reads EPEVTQTPSHQVTQMGQEVILRCVPISNHLYFYWYRQILGQKVEFLVSFYNNEISEKSEIFDDQFSVERPDGSNFTLKIRSTKLEDSAMYFCASSDIQNNYGYTFGSGTRLTVV.

V usage is TRBV7-2 and J usage is TRBJ1-3; D not resolved. CDR3 length: 14 amino acids. Per the germline V gene, CDR1 is SGHTA and CDR2 is FQGNSA. V was clipped by 1 base and J by 3 bases, with 7 bases between them. DNA for the CDR3: TGTGCCAGCAGCTTAGGAACGGTTGGAAACACCATATATTTT. Its translation: CASSLGTVGNTIYF. Full variable domain (rest looked up from reference TRBV7-2 and TRBJ1-3): GAGVSQSPSNKVTEKGKDVELRCDPISGHTALYWYRQSLGQGLEFLIYFQGNSAPDKSGLPSDRFSAERTGGSVSTLTIQRTQQEDSAVYLCASSLGTVGNTIYFGEGSWLTVV.

The V call is TRBV5-1, the J call TRBJ1-3; 10 bases are a match to TRBD1. The CDR3 has 16 residues. CDR1 is SGHRS, CDR2 YFSETQ, per germline. V lost 4 bases, J lost 2 bases, and 6 bases stayed unmatched. The CDR3, as DNA: TGCGCCAGCAGCGGGACCGGGACAGGGGCTGGAAACACCATATATTTT. Protein product: CASSGTGTGAGNTIYF. Using reference TRBV5-1 and TRBJ1-3 for the parts outside the CDR3, the full variable domain is KAGVTQTPRYLIKTRGQQVTLSCSPISGHRSVSWYQQTPGQGLQFLFEYFSETQRNKGNFPGRFSGRQFSNSRSEMNVSTLELGDSALYLCASSGTGTGAGNTIYFGEGSWLTVV.

V is TRBV7-9 and J is TRBJ2-7; TRBD2 aligns across 12 bases. From germline, CDR1 is SEHNR and CDR2 FQNEAQ (reference sequence). V dropped 5 bases and J dropped 7; count of bases not matched to a gene: 9. The length of the CDR3 is 15 residues. Here the CDR3 reads CASSPAGLAGLEQYF. The CDR3 DNA follows: TGTGCCAGCAGCCCCGCGGGACTAGCGGGCCTGGAGCAGTACTTC.

This chain joins TRBV7-9 and TRBJ1-2, with 7 bases fitting TRBD1. Germline V lookup: CDR1 SEHNR, CDR2 FQNEAQ (reference sequence). The V and J ends lost 5 bases and 3 bases, in that order; junction bases with no gene match: 6. CDR3 length: 14 residues. The CDR3 protein is CASSPTQGDYGYTF. The CDR3 bases are TGTGCCAGCAGCCCTACTCAGGGGGACTATGGCTACACCTTC. Full variable domain (remainder filled in from reference TRBV7-9 and TRBJ1-2): DTGVSQNPRHKITKRGQNVTFRCDPISEHNRLYWYRQTLGQGPEFLTYFQNEAQLEKSRLLSDRFSAERPKGSFSTLEIQRTEQGDSAMYLCASSPTQGDYGYTFGSGTRLTVV.

The chain links TRBV7-6 to TRBJ2-3, with 11 positions matching TRBD2. CDR1 SGHVS and CDR2 FNYEAQ come from the germline V gene. CDR3 length equals 17 residues. Trimming at V came to 4 bases and at J to 3 bases, leaving 9 bases not matched to a gene. CDR3 residues: CASSYGTSGTWTDTQYF. CDR3 bases: TGTGCCAGCAGCTACGGGACTAGCGGTACGTGGACAGATACGCAGTATTTT.

V gene TRBV4-2 combines with J gene TRBJ2-5; 10 positions match TRBD2. Germline lookup yields CDR1 LGHNA and CDR2 YNFKEQ. The CDR3 loop spans 17 amino acids. Unmatched junction bases numbered 10, after V lost 1 base and J lost 5 bases. The CDR3 nucleotides are TGTGCCAGCAGCCAAGTTTTGGAGCGGGAGGGCCCCGAGACCCAGTACTTC. Residues: CASSQVLEREGPETQYF.

The J gene is TRBJ1-5, the V gene TRBV5-6, with TRBD1 as a possible D gene (5 bases). Per the germline V gene, CDR1 is SGHDT and CDR2 is YYEEEE. The CDR3 totals 15 residues. The V gene lost 3 bases and the J gene lost 0 bases, with 10 bases spanning the gap. This chain's CDR3 is CASSWMTDSNQPQHF. The CDR3 DNA reads as TGTGCCAGCAGCTGGATGACAGATAGCAATCAGCCCCAGCATTTT.

The genes are TRBV7-8 and TRBJ1-4, with D possibly TRBD1 on 5 matching bases. CDR3 length: 15 residues. Trimming took off 2 bases at V and 2 bases at J, with 9 bases between the two ends. Germline assignment: CDR1 SGHVS and CDR2 FQNEAQ. The DNA for the CDR3 is TGTGCCAGCAGCTTATTGGCAGGGACTAATGAAAAACTGTTTTTT. Protein sequence: CASSLLAGTNEKLFF.

Only a few counts were recorded for this clone. The chain carries TRBV7-2 and TRBJ2-1; D perhaps matches TRBD2 (6 bases). The CDR3 contains 16 residues. Deletions cut 6 bases from V and 1 base from J, with 16 bases between. Germline CDR1 and CDR2: SGHTA and FQGNSA. For the CDR3, the DNA is TGTGCCAGCAGTCCCGGGGGAATTACTTCCTACAATGAGCAGTTCTTC. Translating gives CASSPGGITSYNEQFF.

The genes are TRBV7-9 and TRBJ1-1; D is undetermined. This CDR3 is built from 13 residues. Germline CDR1 is SEHNR and CDR2 is FQNEAQ (reference sequence). V lost 1 base and J lost 3, with 6 bases in between. This chain's CDR3 is CASSLVQHTEAFF. In DNA, the CDR3 is TGTGCCAGCAGCTTAGTACAGCACACTGAAGCTTTCTTT.

The V and J genes are TRBV7-2 and TRBJ2-7, with a possible D match to TRBD2 (6 bases). The V gene lost 5 bases and the J gene lost 4 bases, with 15 bases spanning the gap. CDR3 length: 14 residues. CDR1 and CDR2 from the germline V gene are SGHTA and FQGNSA. CDR3 in amino acids: CASSPIRGGYEQYF. CDR3 coding DNA: TGTGCCAGCAGCCCCATTAGGGGAGGATACGAGCAGTACTTC.

In nucleotides, the CDR3 is TGTGCCAGCAGCTTTGTGACAGGGGGCCGACCCAATGAGCAGTTCTTC. Protein product: CASSFVTGGRPNEQFF. The V call is TRBV13, the J call TRBJ2-1; 10 positions match TRBD1. This CDR3 region has 16 residues. With 3 bases clipped from V and 6 bases from J, the junction kept 8 bases outside the gene matches. The germline CDR1 and CDR2 sequences are PRHDT and FYEKMQ (reference sequence). Drawing the rest from reference TRBV13 and TRBJ2-1, the complete variable domain is AAGVIQSPRHLIKEKRETATLKCYPIPRHDTVYWYQQGPGQDPQFLISFYEKMQSDKGSIPDRFSAQQFSDYHSELNMSSLELGDSALYFCASSFVTGGRPNEQFFGPGTRLTVL.

The chain has TRBV30 and TRBJ1-2; possible D gene TRBD1, 6 bases. The CDR3 runs to 13 residues. The germline CDR1 and CDR2 sequences are GTSNPN and SVGIG (reference sequence). V lost 3 bases and J 3 bases, leaving 11 bases between the germline ends. CDR3 sequence reads: CAWRGPGDYGYTF. CDR3 coding DNA: TGTGCCTGGAGAGGGCCAGGGGACTATGGCTACACCTTC. The variable domain in full, completed from reference TRBV30 and TRBJ1-2, reads SQTIHQWPATLVQPVGSPLSLECTVEGTSNPNLYWYRQAAGRGLQLLFYSVGIGQISSEVPQNLSASRPQDRQFILSSKKLLLSDSGFYLCAWRGPGDYGYTFGSGTRLTVV.

The chain employs TRBV7-9 and TRBJ1-3, with D maybe TRBD1 (6 bases). There are 17 residues in the CDR3. Germline V gene lookup returns CDR1 SEHNR and CDR2 FQNEAQ (reference sequence). V lost 1 base and J lost 2, with 15 bases in between. As DNA, the CDR3 is TGTGCCAGCAGCTTAGTCGGACAGATATCAACTGGAAACACCATATATTTT. This gives the protein CASSLVGQISTGNTIYF.

The chain joins TRBV21-1 to TRBJ2-7; TRBD2, the table's D call, was not compared with the DNA. TRBV21-1 is a recognized pseudogene. The CDR3 has 12 residues. The DNA of the CDR3 is TGTGCCAGAAAGCTAGCGGGAGTGGTGCAGTACTTC. It codes for CARKLAGVVQYF.

The V call is TRBV7-3, the J call TRBJ1-1; D is perhaps TRBD1 (5 bases). V lost 1 base, J lost 5 bases, and 11 bases lay in between. This CDR3 has 14 residues. Germline V gene data show CDR1 as SGHTA and CDR2 as FQGTGA. The CDR3 protein is CASSLSGGGTEAFF. The DNA of the CDR3 is TGTGCCAGCAGCTTAAGTGGGGGGGGAACTGAAGCTTTCTTT.

The chain links TRBV25-1 to TRBJ2-7; 8 bases fit TRBD2. Germline assignment: CDR1 MGHDK and CDR2 SYGVNS. This CDR3 is 16 amino acids long. The junction had 7 bases not matched to a gene; V was cut back by 2 bases and J by 1 base. The CDR3 reads CASSELLTSGSYEQYF. The CDR3 DNA reads as TGTGCCAGCAGTGAACTTTTAACTAGCGGATCCTACGAGCAGTACTTC.

The chain combines TRBV7-3 with TRBJ2-7, with D perhaps matching TRBD1 (5 bases). The CDR3 runs 12 residues. Germline V gene sequence: CDR1 SGHTA, CDR2 FQGTGA. V was trimmed by 4 bases and J by 4 bases, leaving 8 bases between them. The CDR3 nucleotides read TGTGCCAGCAGCTCAAAGGGGTACGAGCAGTACTTC. This sequence encodes CASSSKGYEQYF.

The V and J genes are TRBV6-5 and TRBJ2-1; D gene unclear. Germline CDR1 MNHEY, CDR2 SVGAGI. The CDR3 is made up of 15 amino acids. V lost 4 bases and J 0 bases, leaving 10 bases between the germline ends. CDR3 loop: CASSFPHGSYNEQFF. CDR3 coding DNA: TGTGCCAGCAGTTTCCCGCACGGCTCCTACAATGAGCAGTTCTTC.

V gene TRBV6-1 combines with J gene TRBJ1-2; D might be TRBD1 (6 bases). Germline V gene sequence: CDR1 MNHNS, CDR2 SASEGT. The ends were cut back, 7 bases at V and 5 bases at J, with 17 bases in the middle. The CDR3 runs 14 residues. CDR3 amino acids: CASNLQGSGYGYTF. In DNA, the CDR3 is TGTGCCAGCAACTTACAGGGCTCAGGGTATGGCTACACCTTC.

The V and J genes are TRBV5-5 and TRBJ1-5, with a tentative D call TRBD1 (6 bases). V lost 4 bases and J 0 bases, leaving 14 bases between the germline ends. Germline loops: CDR1 SGHKS, CDR2 YYEKEE (reference sequence). The CDR3 is 16 amino acids. The CDR3: CASSASGAYSNQPQHF. CDR3 coding DNA: TGTGCCAGCAGCGCCTCAGGGGCCTATAGCAATCAGCCCCAGCATTTT.

V gene TRBV6-1 combines with J gene TRBJ2-7; maybe TRBD1 (5 bases). CDR3 length: 14 residues. V was clipped by 2 bases and J by 1 base, with 9 bases between them. The germline V gene has CDR1 MNHNS and CDR2 SASEGT. DNA for the CDR3: TGTGCCAGCAGTGAACCAAGGGGATCCTACGAGCAGTACTTC. Protein sequence: CASSEPRGSYEQYF.

This chain connects TRBV7-6 to TRBJ2-3; D possibly corresponds to TRBD2 (6 bases). CDR3 length: 15 amino acids. Germline V gene data show CDR1 as SGHVS and CDR2 as FNYEAQ. V shed 1 base and J shed 5 bases, with 13 bases lying between them. The CDR3 reads CASSLEAGYGDTQYF. In DNA, the CDR3 is TGTGCCAGCAGCTTAGAGGCGGGATATGGAGATACGCAGTATTTT.

The J gene is TRBJ2-3, the V gene TRBV30, with TRBD1 matching 7 bases. CDR1 and CDR2 from the germline V gene are GTSNPN and SVGIG (reference sequence). CDR3 length equals 12 residues. Germline trimming cut 3 bases from V and 5 bases from J; bases unmatched to any gene: 2. This CDR3 is CAWSPGGDTQYF. CDR3 nucleotides: TGTGCCTGGAGCCCAGGGGGAGATACGCAGTATTTT.

This rearrangement joins TRBV2 to TRBJ1-3; D not resolved. Per the germline V gene, CDR1 is SNHLY and CDR2 is FYNNEI. The CDR3 has 16 amino acids. V was pared by 4 bases and J by 1 base, with 14 bases between. In DNA form, the CDR3 reads TGTGCCAGCAGTGTTTCAGCGCCTAGGTCTGGAAACACCATATATTTT. It specifies CASSVSAPRSGNTIYF.

The DNA of the CDR3 is TGTGCCAGCAGCCTCATAGGACGGGGGAACACTGAAGCTTTCTTT. Encoded protein: CASSLIGRGNTEAFF. The rearrangement uses TRBV11-2 and TRBJ1-1; D is ambiguous. V lost 5 bases to trimming and J lost 1 base, with 14 bases between them. The CDR3 contains 15 residues. Germline V gene sequence: CDR1 SGHAT, CDR2 FQNNGV.